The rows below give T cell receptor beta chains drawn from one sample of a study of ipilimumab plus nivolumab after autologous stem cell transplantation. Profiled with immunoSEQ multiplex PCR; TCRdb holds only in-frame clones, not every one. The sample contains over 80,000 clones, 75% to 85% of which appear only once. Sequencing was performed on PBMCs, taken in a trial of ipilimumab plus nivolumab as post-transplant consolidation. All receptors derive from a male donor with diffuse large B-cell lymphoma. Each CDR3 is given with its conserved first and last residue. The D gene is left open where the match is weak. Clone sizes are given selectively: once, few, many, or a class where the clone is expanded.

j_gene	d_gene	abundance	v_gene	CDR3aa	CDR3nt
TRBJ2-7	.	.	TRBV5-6	CASSNYNRKSYEQYF	TGTGCCAGCAGCAATTATAACAGGAAGTCCTACGAGCAGTACTTC
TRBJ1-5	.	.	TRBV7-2	CASSQSWDSNQPQHF	TGTGCCAGCAGTCAATCGTGGGACAGCAATCAGCCCCAGCATTTT
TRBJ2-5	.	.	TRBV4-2	CASSQNRDTGETQYF	TGTGCCAGCAGCCAAAACCGGGACACGGGGGAGACCCAGTACTTC
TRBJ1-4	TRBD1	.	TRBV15	CATSRGGTVNEKLFF	TGTGCCACCAGCAGAGGGGGGACAGTAAACGAAAAACTGTTTTTT
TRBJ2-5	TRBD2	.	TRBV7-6	CASSTRTSGDAGAEETQYF	TGTGCCAGCAGCACCAGGACTAGCGGGGACGCGGGGGCGGAGGAGACCCAGTACTTC
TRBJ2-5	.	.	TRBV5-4	CASSLGGYQQETQYF	TGTGCCAGCAGCTTGGGCGGATATCAGCAAGAGACCCAGTACTTC
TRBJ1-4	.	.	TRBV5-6	CASSAGLPTNEKLFF	TGTGCCAGCAGCGCGGGACTGCCAACTAATGAAAAACTGTTTTTT
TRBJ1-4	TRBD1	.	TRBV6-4	CASSDSPQGALEEKLFF	TGTGCCAGCAGTGACTCTCCTCAGGGGGCATTAGAGGAAAAACTGTTTTTT
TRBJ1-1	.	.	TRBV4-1	CASSQVQGGLNTEAFF	TGCGCCAGCAGCCAAGTCCAAGGGGGTTTGAACACTGAAGCTTTCTTT
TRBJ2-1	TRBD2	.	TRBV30	CAWSGTSFTYNEQFF	TGTGCCTGGAGTGGGACTAGCTTTACCTACAATGAGCAGTTCTTC
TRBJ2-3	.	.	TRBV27	CASSPLTGGTDTQYF	TGTGCCAGCAGTCCCCTCACGGGGGGCACAGATACGCAGTATTTT
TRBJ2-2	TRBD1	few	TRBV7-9	CASSLFPQGATGELFF	TGTGCCAGCAGCTTATTCCCACAGGGGGCCACCGGGGAGCTGTTTTTT
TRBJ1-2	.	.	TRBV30	CAWIRHGGNGYTF	TGTGCCTGGATTAGGCACGGGGGCAATGGCTACACCTTC